The sequence of this T cell receptor (beta chain) was determined in a study of cytomegalovirus exposure and HLA in healthy donors. Germline V gene data show CDR1 as SGHNT and CDR2 as YYREEE (reference sequence). This CDR3 spans 16 amino acids. The V and J ends lost 4 bases and 3 bases respectively, with 19 bases between them. It was with 60 Vbeta and 13 Jbeta primers that the PCR ran. Original processing methods: Per a later analysis, the number of unique TCR beta chains was approximately 73 million, of which about 11 million were shared. Libraries were prepared by immunoSEQ multiplex PCR; TCRdb keeps only in-frame clonotypes and omits some of them. The V and J calls and clone size were taken over from that table, and D and trimming were inferred from the DNA. The sample contains roughly 99,000 clones, 70% to 80% of which appear only once.

The TCR was taken from a man aged 55 to 70 in good health and CMV-seropositive. The chain carries TRBV5-4 and TRBJ1-1; TRBD1 is a possible D gene (5 bases). What was sequenced was PBMCs. CDR3 protein: CASSPRGLWVDTEAFF. The CDR3 bases are TGTGCCAGCAGCCCTAGGGGCCTATGGGTGGACACTGAAGCTTTCTTT.